This T cell receptor (beta chain) was sequenced in a study of molecular identifiers for immune sequencing clone quantification. On the study more broadly: With replicates, the RNA of about 20,000 or 100,000 naive CD8 cells was split five ways and four were sequenced.

Findings and limits, study-wide: Highly expanded clones may be undercounted when identical TCR molecules share barcodes.

As regards this clonotype: The antigen is undetermined.

The germline V and J ends were trimmed by 1 base and 4 bases, with 17 bases remaining between them. The length of the CDR3 is 17 residues. Per germline, CDR1 SGHDN and CDR2 FVKESK. A CD8+CD4-CCR7+CD45RA+ gate was used to sort naive CD8 T cells. MiXCR, run by TCRdb on the PCR reads, gives a single entry per CDR3 protein. The sample holds 460,000 or so distinct CDR3 sequences; about 20% are singletons and the top ten take around 0.84%. Sequencing was done on a sample of naive CD8+ T cells from blood, with Jurkat cell RNA spiked in. Specified subset: FACS-sorted CD8+CD4-CCR7+CD45RA+ naive T cells. The source of this sequence is a human donor in good health. Some libraries in this study had Jurkat cell RNA spiked in. The V and J genes are TRBV14 and TRBJ2-1, with D perhaps matching TRBD1 or TRBD2 (5 bases each). The CDR3 loop is CASSQGSRGVGYNEQFF. CDR3 coding DNA: TGTGCCAGCAGCCAAGGAAGTAGGGGAGTTGGGTACAATGAGCAGTTCTTC.